This T cell receptor (beta chain) stems from a study of blood T cells in healthy people across ages. The study, taken as a whole, reports: The unknown donor CMV status may have confounded expanded clonotype changes. Strong correlation was found linking TCR beta diversity to naive T cell percentage.

All donors came from Russia, were Caucasian and healthy, and spanned ages roughly 6 to 100. CDR1 is MNHNY, CDR2 SVGAGI, per germline (reference sequence). V lost 2 bases and J 4 bases, leaving 8 bases between the germline ends. The CDR3 covers 13 residues. Concerning this clonotype: Its antigen is unknown.

A second PCR, run for about 7 to 12 cycles, used a sample-barcoded 5' primer plus a J-beta primer mix. Tagging of each cDNA molecule was performed by a template-switch adaptor with 12 random nucleotides. TCRdb re-analysed the 5' RACE reads in MiXCR, keeping a single row per CDR3 protein. The sample has around 800,000 distinct CDR3 sequences; roughly 46% are singletons. This TCR was sampled from a man older than 75 in good health. The source material was blood. This chain links TRBV6-6 with TRBJ1-1; D unresolved. The CDR3 DNA reads as TGTGCCAGCAGTTACAGGGCGGGCACTGAAGCTTTCTTT. Protein sequence: CASSYRAGTEAFF.